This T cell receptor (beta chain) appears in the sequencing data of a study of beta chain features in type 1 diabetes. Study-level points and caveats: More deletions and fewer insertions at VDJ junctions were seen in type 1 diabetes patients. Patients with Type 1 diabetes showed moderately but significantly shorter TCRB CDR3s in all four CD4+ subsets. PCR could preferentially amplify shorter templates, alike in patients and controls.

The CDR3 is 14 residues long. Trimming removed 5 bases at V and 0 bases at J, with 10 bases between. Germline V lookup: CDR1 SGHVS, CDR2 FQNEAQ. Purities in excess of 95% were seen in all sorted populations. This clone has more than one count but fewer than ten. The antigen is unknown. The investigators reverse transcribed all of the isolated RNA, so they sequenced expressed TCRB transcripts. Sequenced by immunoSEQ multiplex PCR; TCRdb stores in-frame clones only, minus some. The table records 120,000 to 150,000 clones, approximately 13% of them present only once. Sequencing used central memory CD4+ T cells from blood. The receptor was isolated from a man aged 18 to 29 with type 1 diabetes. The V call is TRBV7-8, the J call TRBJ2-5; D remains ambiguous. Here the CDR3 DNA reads TGTGCCAGCAGCAAAGGTAGTGACCAAGAGACCCAGTACTTC. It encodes CASSKGSDQETQYF.